Listed below are T cell receptor beta chains from one sample, sequenced in a study of cytotoxic CD8 clonotypes in ibrutinib-treated CLL. Generated by immunoSEQ multiplex PCR, the TCRdb table keeps only in-frame clones and is missing some. The table lists some 290,000 clones, just under 80% of them singletons. The sequencing here drew on PBMCs, taken before ibrutinib treatment. Receptor source: a human donor with chronic lymphocytic leukemia. The CDR3 runs from the conserved cysteine through the conserved F or W. Fields, in order: J gene, D gene, V gene, clone size, CDR3 protein, CDR3 DNA. A D gene is named only where the DNA matches it firmly. Clone size is not always given. Where it is, it says once, few, many or a class for expanded clones.

>TRBJ1-1|.|TRBV27|.
CASSLQAGMNTEAFF
TGTGCCAGCAGTTTACAGGCGGGAATGAACACTGAAGCTTTCTTT
>TRBJ2-1|.|TRBV7-3|.
CASSFSEYNEQFF
TGTGCCAGCAGCTTTAGTGAATACAATGAGCAGTTCTTC
>TRBJ2-2|.|TRBV7-6|few
CASSLYPSTGELFF
TGTGCCAGCAGCTTATACCCTAGCACCGGGGAGCTGTTTTTT
>TRBJ2-1|.|TRBV27|.
CASSPNYNEQFF
TGTGCCAGCAGCCCTAACTACAATGAGCAGTTCTTC
>TRBJ2-4|.|TRBV29-1|.
CSVEVEEGVPQYF
TGCAGCGTTGAAGTAGAGGAGGGAGTCCCCCAGTACTTC
>TRBJ1-1|TRBD1|TRBV6-5|.
CASSYSRTGGLIGAFF
TGTGCCAGCAGTTACTCTCGGACAGGTGGATTGATTGGAGCTTTCTTT
>TRBJ2-5|.|TRBV5-1|.
CASSFQAKETQYF
TGCGCCAGCAGCTTCCAGGCGAAAGAGACCCAGTACTTC
>TRBJ2-7|.|TRBV9|once
CASSVGPPDYEQYF
TGTGCCAGCAGCGTAGGCCCACCAGACTACGAGCAGTACTTC
>TRBJ1-1|.|TRBV7-9|.
CASSLEVGITEAFF
TGTGCCAGCAGCTTAGAGGTCGGGATCACTGAAGCTTTCTTT
>TRBJ2-1|.|TRBV5-1|.
CASSELVNEQFF
TGCGCCAGCAGCGAACTAGTCAATGAGCAGTTCTTC
>TRBJ1-1|TRBD1|TRBV5-1|.
CASSEGQGGTEAFF
TGCGCCAGCAGCGAGGGACAGGGTGGCACTGAAGCTTTCTTT
>TRBJ2-3|.|TRBV4-2|.
CASSQEWRRTDTQYF
TGTGCCAGCAGCCAAGAGTGGCGGCGCACAGATACGCAGTATTTT
>TRBJ2-7|TRBD2|TRBV7-9|.
CASSPSWGRASYEQYF
TGTGCCAGCAGCCCCTCCTGGGGGAGGGCCTCCTACGAGCAGTACTTC
>TRBJ1-2|.|TRBV9|.
CASSFRTADGYTF
TGTGCCAGCAGCTTTCGGACAGCCGATGGCTACACCTTC
>TRBJ2-3|.|TRBV15|once
CATSRDYSTVTDTQYF
TGTGCCACCAGCAGAGATTATTCTACAGTCACAGATACGCAGTATTTT
>TRBJ1-3|.|TRBV4-2|.
CASSQDSPAGVGNTIYF
TGTGCCAGCAGCCAAGATTCGCCAGCCGGGGTTGGAAACACCATATATTTT
>TRBJ2-1|.|TRBV29-1|.
CSGELGGNEQFF
TGCAGCGGGGAACTCGGAGGCAATGAGCAGTTCTTC
>TRBJ1-1|.|TRBV2|.
CASKGYLYTEAFF
TGTGCCAGCAAAGGGTATTTGTACACTGAAGCTTTCTTT
>TRBJ2-2|TRBD1|TRBV5-1|.
CASSAADRSDTGELFF
TGCGCCAGCAGCGCGGCGGACAGGTCCGACACCGGGGAGCTGTTTTTT
>TRBJ1-1|.|TRBV7-5|.
CVRSLAYHRRNTEAFF
TGTGTCAGAAGCTTAGCGTATCACAGAAGGAACACTGAAGCTTTCTTT
>TRBJ2-3|.|TRBV27|.
CASSLSGWVTDTQYF
TGTGCCAGCAGTTTATCTGGGTGGGTCACAGATACGCAGTATTTT
>TRBJ1-3|.|TRBV11-3|once
CASSLDRDSGNTIYF
TGTGCCAGCAGCTTAGATCGAGACTCTGGAAACACCATATATTTT
>TRBJ1-5|.|TRBV6-6|.
CASSYSIGQPQHF
TGTGCCAGCAGTTACTCGATCGGTCAGCCCCAGCATTTT
>TRBJ2-5|.|TRBV18|.
CASSPAGVRETQYF
TGTGCCAGCTCACCGGCTGGGGTTCGGGAGACCCAGTACTTC
>TRBJ2-7|.|TRBV27|.
CASRYQGRSYEQYF
TGTGCCAGCAGATATCAGGGGCGCTCCTACGAGCAGTACTTC
>TRBJ1-1|TRBD1|TRBV5-8|.
CASSLVWGQGPAGNTEAFF
TGTGCCAGCAGCTTGGTTTGGGGACAGGGGCCGGCGGGGAACACTGAAGCTTTCTTT
>TRBJ1-4|TRBD1|TRBV2|.
CASIGDRGTTNEKLFF
TGTGCCAGCATTGGGGACAGGGGCACAACTAATGAAAAACTGTTTTTT
>TRBJ1-5|.|TRBV28|.
CASSSQGLDQIYNQPQHF
TGTGCCAGCAGTTCGCAAGGACTAGACCAGATCTACAATCAGCCCCAGCATTTT
>TRBJ2-7|TRBD2|TRBV5-5|.
CASSLSVAGYEQYF
TGTGCCAGCAGCTTGAGTGTAGCGGGCTACGAGCAGTACTTC
>TRBJ1-1|.|TRBV15|.
CATSREPEGDTEAFF
TGTGCCACCAGCAGAGAACCCGAAGGGGACACTGAAGCTTTCTTT
>TRBJ2-7|.|TRBV7-9|.
CASSLSQADSSYEQYF
TGTGCCAGCAGCTTAAGTCAGGCAGATAGCTCCTACGAGCAGTACTTC
>TRBJ2-7|.|TRBV20-1|.
CSASHVHEQYF
TGCAGCGCTAGCCACGTTCACGAGCAGTACTTC
>TRBJ2-5|.|TRBV6-5|.
CASSFGETQYF
TGTGCCAGCAGTTTCGGGGAGACCCAGTACTTC
>TRBJ1-2|TRBD1|TRBV6-5|.
CASKTTGAYGYTF
TGTGCCAGCAAAACCACAGGGGCCTATGGCTACACCTTC
>TRBJ2-7|TRBD2|TRBV11-2|.
CASSPGLAGVYYEQYF
TGTGCCAGCAGCCCGGGACTAGCGGGAGTTTACTACGAGCAGTACTTC
>TRBJ2-6|TRBD2|TRBV7-2|.
CASSASSGSGANVLTF
TGTGCCAGCAGCGCCTCTAGCGGCTCTGGGGCCAACGTCCTGACTTTC
>TRBJ2-7|.|TRBV4-3|.
CASSQDIQAVISYEQYF
TGCGCCAGCAGCCAAGATATTCAGGCGGTAATTTCCTACGAGCAGTACTTC
>TRBJ2-7|TRBD1|TRBV29-1|.
CSVEDSGTGGYEQYF
TGCAGCGTTGAAGATTCAGGGACAGGGGGCTACGAGCAGTACTTC
>TRBJ1-5|.|TRBV28|.
CASSSGGQPQHF
TGTGCCAGTTCGAGTGGCGGTCAGCCCCAGCATTTT
>TRBJ1-1|.|TRBV9|.
CASSVEPRGPTEAFF
TGTGCCAGCAGCGTAGAACCCAGGGGACCAACTGAAGCTTTCTTT
>TRBJ1-5|.|TRBV7-2|.
CASSLGAGYGQPQHF
TGTGCCAGCAGCTTAGGAGCGGGTTACGGCCAGCCCCAGCATTTT
>TRBJ1-1|.|TRBV18|.
CASSPGVWNTEAFF
TGTGCCAGCTCACCGGGGGTTTGGAACACTGAAGCTTTCTTT
>TRBJ1-1|.|TRBV7-2|once
CASSRDLGTEAFF
TGTGCCAGCAGCCGAGATTTAGGCACTGAAGCTTTCTTT
>TRBJ2-7|TRBD2|TRBV7-6|few
CASSSTSGPSYEQYF
TGTGCCAGCAGCTCCACTAGCGGGCCAAGCTACGAGCAGTACTTC
>TRBJ2-1|.|TRBV19|.
CASTWGYNEQFF
TGTGCCAGTACTTGGGGGTACAATGAGCAGTTCTTC
>TRBJ1-2|.|TRBV7-9|.
CASSLAMTANYGYTF
TGTGCCAGCAGCTTAGCGATGACAGCGAACTATGGCTACACCTTC
>TRBJ1-2|TRBD1|TRBV15|.
CATSRSYRGQSYGYTF
TGTGCCACCAGCAGAAGTTACAGGGGGCAAAGCTATGGCTACACCTTT
>TRBJ2-7|TRBD2|TRBV5-1|.
CASSLTTSGSYEQYF
TGCGCCAGCAGCTTGACGACTAGCGGGAGTTACGAGCAGTACTTC
>TRBJ2-1|TRBD2|TRBV6-5|.
CASSYLERETEQFF
TGTGCCAGCAGTTACTTGGAGCGGGAGACTGAGCAGTTCTTC
>TRBJ2-2|TRBD2|TRBV4-2|.
CASSQTGLVDTGELFF
TGTGCCAGCAGCCAAACGGGACTAGTAGATACCGGGGAGCTGTTTTTT
>TRBJ1-4|.|TRBV4-3|.
CASSQDAVDNEKLFF
TGCGCCAGCAGCCAAGATGCAGTGGATAATGAAAAACTGTTTTTT
>TRBJ2-5|.|TRBV29-1|.
CSVDRDWSETQYF
TGCAGCGTTGACAGGGACTGGTCAGAGACCCAGTACTTC
>TRBJ2-7|TRBD1|TRBV10-3|.
CAISAGQGFHEQYF
TGTGCCATCAGTGCGGGACAGGGCTTCCACGAGCAGTACTTC
>TRBJ1-1|.|TRBV9|.
CASSVAAGDTEAFF
TGTGCCAGCAGCGTAGCGGCAGGGGACACTGAAGCTTTCTTT
>TRBJ1-4|.|TRBV6-5|.
CASRRLQGDEKLFF
TGTGCCAGCAGGAGACTACAGGGAGATGAAAAACTGTTTTTT
>TRBJ2-1|TRBD2|TRBV7-8|once
CASSLERGGGHEQFF
TGTGCCAGCAGCCTAGAGCGGGGGGGCGGCCATGAGCAGTTCTTC
>TRBJ1-1|.|TRBV5-1|.
CASSFDISNTEAFF
TGCGCCAGCAGCTTTGATATTTCGAACACTGAAGCTTTCTTT